Listed below are T cell receptor beta chains from one sample, sequenced in a study of blood T cell repertoires in COVID-19. Sequenced by immunoSEQ multiplex PCR; TCRdb stores in-frame clones only, minus some. Found here are some 100,000 clones, roughly 89% of them singletons; the top ten hold around 5.7%. Sequences were obtained from peripheral blood. All receptors derive from a man aged 65-85 years with acute or convalescent COVID-19. CDR3s include the opening cysteine and the closing phenylalanine or tryptophan. A D gene is named only where the DNA matches it firmly. The listing skips clone size in some rows; elsewhere it reads once, few, many or a size class.

TRBV11-3	TRBJ2-1	TRBD2	NA	TGTGCCAGCAGCTTCCAGATTCTAGCGGGAGACAGCAATGAGCAGTTCTTC	CASSFQILAGDSNEQFF
TRBV6-2/TRBV6-3	TRBJ1-1	NA	NA	TGTGCCAGCAGTTACACTCTCACTGAAGCTTTCTTT	CASSYTLTEAFF
TRBV9	TRBJ2-1	NA	NA	TGTGCCAGCAGCCCGTGGGACGGGACAAATGAGCAGTTCTTC	CASSPWDGTNEQFF
TRBV28	TRBJ1-4	NA	NA	TGTGCCAGCAGTGCAGGGTCTGAAAAACTGTTTTTT	CASSAGSEKLFF
TRBV5-5	TRBJ1-3	NA	NA	TGTGCCAGCAGCCTTGGACAGCATTACTCTGGAAACACCATATATTTT	CASSLGQHYSGNTIYF
TRBV6-5	TRBJ1-2	TRBD1	NA	TGTGCCAGCGCCCTGTACAGGGGGCAGTATGGCTACACCTTC	CASALYRGQYGYTF
TRBV6-5	TRBJ1-2	NA	NA	TGTGCCAGCAAAGACAGGATGCTGGGCTACACCTTC	CASKDRMLGYTF
TRBV5-3	TRBJ2-4	NA	NA	TGTGCCAGAAGCTTGAGGGGGACGATCATTCAGTACTTC	CARSLRGTIIQYF
TRBV7-9	TRBJ1-2	NA	NA	TGTGCCAGCAGCCCCCAGGGGCTGAATAACTATGGCTACACCTTC	CASSPQGLNNYGYTF
TRBV28	TRBJ2-7	NA	NA	TGTGCCAGCAGCCTTGCCGGCTCCTACGAGCAGTACTTC	CASSLAGSYEQYF
TRBV6-5	TRBJ1-1	NA	NA	TGTGCCAGCAGTTTCAAACAGGGTGGCACTGAAGCTTTCTTT	CASSFKQGGTEAFF
TRBV4-3	TRBJ2-1	NA	NA	TGCGCCAGCAGCCAAAGCCCCCTGGGGGGTCCGGGGGACAATGAGCAGTTCTTC	CASSQSPLGGPGDNEQFF
TRBV29-1	TRBJ2-7	NA	NA	TGCAGCGTTGGAGAGGGACAATTAGACGAGCAGTACTTC	CSVGEGQLDEQYF
TRBV12-3/TRBV12-4	TRBJ1-3	NA	NA	TGTGCCTCTGAGGGTGACTCTGGAAACACCATATATTTT	CASEGDSGNTIYF
TRBV10-3	TRBJ2-7	NA	once	TGTGCCATCAGTGAGACAGGGACGTACGAGCAGTACTTC	CAISETGTYEQYF
TRBV9	TRBJ2-4	NA	few	TGTGCCAGCAGCCTTGCTGGAGCGGAAATTCAGTACTTC	CASSLAGAEIQYF
TRBV3-1/TRBV3-2	TRBJ1-1	NA	NA	TGTGCCAGCAGCCAAGTGGAGGGAAATGAAGCTTTCTTT	CASSQVEGNEAFF
TRBV5-1	TRBJ2-4	NA	once	TGCGCCAGCAGCTCAGACTCACAGGGTATCCTTCAGTACTTC	CASSSDSQGILQYF
TRBV9	TRBJ2-7	NA	NA	TGTGCCAGCAGCGTAGGACTCGACTACGAGCAGTACTTC	CASSVGLDYEQYF
TRBV10-3	TRBJ1-2	NA	once	TGTGCCATCAGCAGCAGGGGATCGCAGGATGGCTACACCTTC	CAISSRGSQDGYTF
TRBV7-3	TRBJ2-3	NA	NA	TGTGCCAGCAGCTTAGGCAGCGGTCCTACGCAGTATTTT	CASSLGSGPTQYF
TRBV5-5	TRBJ2-1	NA	NA	TGTGCCAGCAGCTTGTTGAGTTTTAGTAGCAATGAGCAGTTCTTC	CASSLLSFSSNEQFF
TRBV5-1	TRBJ1-1	NA	NA	TGCGCCAGCAGCTTAGGATCGCAGGTGGTTACTGAAGCTTTCTTT	CASSLGSQVVTEAFF
TRBV6-2/TRBV6-3	TRBJ1-5	NA	NA	TGTGCCAGCAGTTACTCGGCAGCGAATCAGCCCCAGCATTTT	CASSYSAANQPQHF
TRBV30	TRBJ2-7	TRBD1	NA	TGTGCCTGGAGTCCCGGGACAGGGAGTTACGAGCAGTACTTC	CAWSPGTGSYEQYF
TRBV4-3	TRBJ1-4	NA	NA	TGCGCCAGCAGCCCTTCGGAATGGAGGAATGAAAAACTGTTTTTT	CASSPSEWRNEKLFF
TRBV4-1	TRBJ1-1	NA	once	TGCGCCAGCAGCCAAGAGGGGGGCACTGAAGCTTTCTTT	CASSQEGGTEAFF
TRBV2	TRBJ1-1	NA	NA	TGTGCCAGCAATGGGGCCACTGAAGCTTTCTTT	CASNGATEAFF
TRBV18	TRBJ2-7	TRBD2	NA	TGTGCCAGCTCACCAACTAGCGGGAGCTACGAGCAGTACTTC	CASSPTSGSYEQYF
TRBV7-2	TRBJ1-1	NA	NA	TGTGCCAGCAGCTTACTGGGGGGGAACACTGAAGCTTTCTTT	CASSLLGGNTEAFF
TRBV6-5	TRBJ1-4	TRBD1	NA	TGTGCCAGCAGTTACGACGGACAGGGAAATGAAAAACTGTTTTTT	CASSYDGQGNEKLFF
TRBV29-1	TRBJ2-7	NA	NA	TGCAGCGTTCGCGGGACAGCTAAGTTCTACGAGCAGTACTTC	CSVRGTAKFYEQYF
TRBV14	TRBJ1-2	TRBD1	NA	TGTGCCAGCAGCCGGCCCGGGACAGCGCCCCACTATGGCTACACCTTC	CASSRPGTAPHYGYTF
TRBV4-3	TRBJ1-5	NA	NA	TGCGCCAGCAGCCAAGATGAGGGGGAGCCCCAGCATTTT	CASSQDEGEPQHF
TRBV6-5	TRBJ1-6	TRBD1	NA	TGTGCCAGCAGTTACTCTGGACAGGTTAATTCACCCCTCCACTTT	CASSYSGQVNSPLHF
TRBV5-1	TRBJ2-2	TRBD1	NA	TGCGCCAGCAGCTTGGAAGGGGGCAACACCGGGGAGCTGTTTTTT	CASSLEGGNTGELFF
TRBV7-9	TRBJ2-1	TRBD2	NA	TGTGCCAGCAGCTCCCGACTAGCGGGGGCAGTGGATGAGCAGTTCTTC	CASSSRLAGAVDEQFF
TRBV28	TRBJ1-6	NA	NA	TGTGCCAGCAGTTTAAGGACAGATCTCCTACTCCACTTT	CASSLRTDLLLHF
TRBV6-5	TRBJ1-1	NA	NA	TGTGCCAGCAGATCGGGGGAGGCGGGCACTGAAGCTTTCTTT	CASRSGEAGTEAFF
TRBV13	TRBJ1-1	NA	NA	TGTGCCAGCAGCTTAGTTGTCGGTGAAGCTTTCTTT	CASSLVVGEAFF
TRBV9	TRBJ2-1	TRBD2	NA	TGTGCCAGCAGCGTCCGTAGCGGGAGGGCACAAAATGAGCAGTTCTTC	CASSVRSGRAQNEQFF
TRBV5-1	TRBJ1-2	TRBD1	NA	TGCGCCAGCAGCTCGGGACAGGGGGCGAACTATGGCTACACCTTC	CASSSGQGANYGYTF
TRBV4-3	TRBJ2-1	TRBD2	NA	TGCGCCAGCAGCCAAGTGGGACTAGCGGGAGGGGGACATGAGCAGTTCTTC	CASSQVGLAGGGHEQFF
TRBV5-4	TRBJ2-1	TRBD1	NA	TGTGCCAGCAGCTTTGGGACAGGGGCCAAGGGGAATGAGCAGTTCTTC	CASSFGTGAKGNEQFF
TRBV9	TRBJ2-6	NA	NA	TGTGCCAGCAGCTCTCCCCAACCCTCACCGGCTGGGGCCAACGTCCTGACTTTC	CASSSPQPSPAGANVLTF
TRBV5-4	TRBJ2-1	TRBD2	once	TGTGCCAGCAGGGAACCGGGACTAGCGGGGAGCAATGAGCAGTTCTTC	CASREPGLAGSNEQFF
TRBV19	TRBJ2-3	TRBD1	NA	TGTGCCAGTAGTACTTGGACAGGGCTCACAGATACGCAGTATTTT	CASSTWTGLTDTQYF
TRBV11-2	TRBJ2-1	TRBD2	NA	TGTGCCACCGGGGGGACTCTTTACAATGAGCAGTTCTTC	CATGGTLYNEQFF
TRBV10-3	TRBJ1-2	NA	NA	TGTGCCATCAGGCGTGGGGGAGAGGAGGGCTATGGCTACACTTTC	CAIRRGGEEGYGYTF
TRBV6-2/TRBV6-3	TRBJ2-5	NA	NA	TGTGCCAGCAGTTACGGTGGGCTGAGGGCGGAGACCCAGTACTTC	CASSYGGLRAETQYF
TRBV25-1	TRBJ2-5	TRBD2	NA	TGTGCTACTAGACGGCGGGGGGAGACCCAGTACTTC	CATRRRGETQYF
TRBV7-9	TRBJ2-1	NA	NA	TGTGCCAGCGTCCCGGCGGGCCAATACAATGAGCAGTTCTTC	CASVPAGQYNEQFF
TRBV12-5	TRBJ1-4	NA	NA	TGTGCTAGTGGTTTGGTACGGGGGGGCGTCTTCGAAAAACTGTTTTTT	CASGLVRGGVFEKLFF
TRBV12-3/TRBV12-4	TRBJ1-1	TRBD1	NA	TGTGCCAGCAGTTTACAGGGGGTCACTGAAGCTTTCTTT	CASSLQGVTEAFF
TRBV28	TRBJ2-4	TRBD2	NA	TGTGCCAGCACCCTGGGAGGGCGAGACATTCAGTACTTC	CASTLGGRDIQYF
TRBV28	TRBJ1-1	NA	NA	TGTGCCAGCAGTCCCCCAAAGAACACTGAAGCTTTCTTT	CASSPPKNTEAFF